These 13 T cell receptor beta chains were sequenced from one sample in a study of T cells after yellow fever vaccination. A single record per CDR3 protein comes from TCRdb applying MiXCR to the 5' RACE reads. The top ten clones hold over 3% of a sample with some 320,000 distinct CDR3 sequences, approximately 8% of them seen once. Sequenced material: CD4+ T cells sorted from PBMCs, taken 5 days after the yellow fever booster vaccination. Source of these receptors: a man aged 18 to 35 who received the YFV17D yellow fever vaccine.

The rearrangement uses TRBV5-1 and TRBJ1-5, with unresolved D. The germline V and J ends were trimmed by 1 base and 7 bases, with 9 bases remaining between them. This CDR3 comprises 13 residues. Germline V gives CDR1 SGHRS, CDR2 YFSETQ. The CDR3 DNA follows: TGCGCCAGCAGCTTGAACGCTGAACAGCCCCAGCATTTT. Protein: CASSLNAEQPQHF.

The chain combines TRBV5-1 with TRBJ1-2; D may be TRBD1 (5 bases). CDR3 length equals 14 residues. Trimming stripped 0 bases from V and 4 bases from J, with 10 bases between. Germline lookup yields CDR1 SGHRS and CDR2 YFSETQ. CDR3 region: CASSLARGPYGYTF. CDR3 bases: TGCGCCAGCAGCTTGGCCCGGGGCCCCTATGGCTACACCTTC.

This clonotype was recorded a few times. The rearrangement links TRBV6-2 or TRBV6-3 to TRBJ2-1, with D unclear. V lost 7 bases and J 7 bases, leaving 8 bases between the germline ends. The CDR3 has 11 residues. Germline V gene data show CDR1 as MNHEY and CDR2 as SVGEGT. The CDR3 protein is CASNRWNEQFF. CDR3 sequence (DNA): TGTGCCAGCAACCGGTGGAATGAGCAGTTCTTC.

This clonotype showed up many times. The chain carries TRBV12-5 and TRBJ2-6; the D is unclear. Between the trimmed V and J ends, which lost 2 bases and 1 base, there was a span of 0 bases. Per the germline V gene, CDR1 is LGHNT and CDR2 is FRNRAP. The CDR3 sequence is 13 residues long. The CDR3 here is CASGLSGANVLTF. The CDR3 DNA follows: TGTGCTAGTGGTTTGTCTGGGGCCAACGTCCTGACTTTC.

This sequence joins TRBV6-2 or TRBV6-3 and TRBJ2-2; D uncertain. Trimming removed 5 bases at V and 9 bases at J, with 10 bases between. Per the germline V gene, CDR1 is MNHEY and CDR2 is SVGEGT. CDR3 size: 12 residues. In DNA form, the CDR3 reads TGTGCCAGCAGTCCGCAATACCGGGAGCTGTTTTTT. This codes for CASSPQYRELFF.

The rearrangement uses TRBV20-1 and TRBJ2-2, with D uncertain. This CDR3 has 16 amino acids. Trimming removed 0 bases from V and 1 base from J, with 12 bases in between. Germline CDR1 reads DFQATT; CDR2 reads SNEGSKA (reference sequence). The CDR3 DNA is TGCAGTGCTAGAGATCGGGTGAGAGGGAACACCGGGGAGCTGTTTTTT. This translates into CSARDRVRGNTGELFF.

This clonotype was seen a few times. The chain links TRBV9 to TRBJ2-3, with D possibly being TRBD2 (6 bases). The V gene lost 2 bases and the J gene lost 2 bases, with 9 bases spanning the gap. The CDR3 contains 14 residues. Germline lookup yields CDR1 SGDLS and CDR2 YYNGEE. Here the CDR3 reads CASSVSGDTDTQYF. CDR3 nucleotide sequence: TGTGCCAGCAGCGTTAGCGGAGACACAGATACGCAGTATTTT.

This clonotype was picked up many times. This chain connects TRBV10-3 to TRBJ2-7; the D is unclear. This CDR3 region has 14 residues. With 0 bases removed from V and 6 bases from J, the gap between germline ends came to 12 bases. Per germline, CDR1 ENHRY and CDR2 SYGVKD. The CDR3 sequence: CAISESSKGREQYV. The CDR3 DNA reads as TGTGCCATCAGTGAGTCGTCGAAAGGTCGCGAGCAGTACGTC.

This clonotype turned up a few times. The V call is TRBV10-3, the J call TRBJ1-3, with 7 bases identical to TRBD1. CDR3 size: 16 residues. Germline CDR1 and CDR2: ENHRY and SYGVKD. Germline trimming cut 2 bases from V and 2 bases from J; bases unmatched to any gene: 6. The CDR3 sequence is CAISEVQGVAGNTIYF. In DNA, the CDR3 is TGTGCCATCAGTGAGGTCCAGGGGGTGGCTGGAAACACCATATATTTT.

The gene calls are TRBV5-1 and TRBJ2-3, with TRBD2 identical over 15 bases. Germline V gene lookup returns CDR1 SGHRS and CDR2 YFSETQ. This CDR3 has 18 residues. The J segment lost 0 bases and the V segment lost 3 bases, leaving 5 bases of the junction unmatched. The CDR3 DNA is TGCGCCAGCAGCTGGGGACTAGCGGGGGGCCTCAGCACAGATACGCAGTATTTT. Amino acids: CASSWGLAGGLSTDTQYF.

V is TRBV7-2 and J is TRBJ2-3, with D possibly being TRBD1 or TRBD2 (5 bases each). From germline, CDR1 is SGHTA and CDR2 FQGNSA. V lost 5 bases and J 5 bases, leaving 20 bases between the germline ends. This CDR3 is 16 amino acids long. The CDR3 DNA follows: TGTGCCAGCAGCCCAAAAATGGGGACGGGTGGAGATACGCAGTATTTT. This encodes CASSPKMGTGGDTQYF.

The chain employs TRBV12-3 or TRBV12-4 and TRBJ1-4; D gene unclear. V lost 6 bases and J 10 bases, leaving 9 bases between the germline ends. The CDR3 has 11 residues. The CDR3 coding sequence is TGTGCCAGCAGAGAGGAGGCAAAACTGTTTTTT. It encodes CASREEAKLFF.

The V gene is TRBV5-5, the J gene TRBJ1-2; perhaps TRBD1 as D (6 bases). The CDR3 extends over 15 amino acids. Germline CDR1 is SGHKS and CDR2 is YYEKEE (reference sequence). The ends were cut back, 4 bases at V and 4 bases at J, with 17 bases in the middle. CDR3 in amino acids: CASSAGAGPLYGYTF. The CDR3 DNA reads TGTGCCAGCAGCGCGGGGGCGGGGCCACTCTATGGCTACACCTTC.